A single sample gave rise to the 3 T cell receptor beta chains below, sequenced in a study of early stage breast cancer tumors. Assay: immunoSEQ multiplex PCR; the TCRdb copy retains only in-frame clones and omits some. The sample contains over 45,000 clones, approximately 80% of which appear only once. The sample consisted of blood. All receptors derive from a person aged 50-59 years with breast cancer.

The gene calls are TRBV28 and TRBJ2-7; no firm D call. From germline, CDR1 is MDHEN and CDR2 SYDVKM. The CDR3 extends over 14 amino acids. Trimming removed 3 bases from V and 4 bases from J, with 13 bases in between. CDR3 bases: TGTGCCAGCAGTTTCCTCTCCTCCGTATACGAGCAGTACTTC. Translating it yields CASSFLSSVYEQYF.

This rearrangement joins TRBV28 to TRBJ1-5, with D unresolved. The CDR3 covers 12 residues. The germline CDR1 and CDR2 sequences are MDHEN and SYDVKM. V gave up 2 bases and J gave up 6 bases, with 5 bases separating them. CDR3: CASSLMSQPQHF. In DNA form, the CDR3 reads TGTGCCAGCAGTTTAATGAGTCAGCCCCAGCATTTT.

This chain uses TRBV29-1 with TRBJ2-3; 8 nucleotides agree with TRBD1. The CDR3 is 14 residues long. Trimming took 3 bases from V and 7 from J; bases not matched to a gene: 9. CDR1 SQVTM and CDR2 ANQGSEA come from the germline V gene. Written as DNA, the CDR3 is TGCAGCGTTGATTGGCAGGGGGCTGGGAATACGCAGTATTTT. The encoded protein is CSVDWQGAGNTQYF.